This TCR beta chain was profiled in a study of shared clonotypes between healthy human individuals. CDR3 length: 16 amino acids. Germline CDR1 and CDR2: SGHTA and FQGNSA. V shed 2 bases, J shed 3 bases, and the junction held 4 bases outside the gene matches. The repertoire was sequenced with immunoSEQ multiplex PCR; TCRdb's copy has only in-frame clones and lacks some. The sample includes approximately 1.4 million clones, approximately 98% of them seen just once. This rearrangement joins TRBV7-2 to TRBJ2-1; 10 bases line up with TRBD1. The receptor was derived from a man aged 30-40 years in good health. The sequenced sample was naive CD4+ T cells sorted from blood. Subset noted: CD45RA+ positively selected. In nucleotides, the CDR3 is TGTGCCAGCAGCTTACACGGGACAGGGGTCTACAATGAGCAGTTCTTC. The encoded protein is CASSLHGTGVYNEQFF.